The present T cell receptor beta chain was sequenced within a study of T-cell memory formation after mild COVID-19. Regarding the study as a whole: The SARS-CoV-2 specificity of second-wave clones reaching peak at day 37 remained unverified.

This clonotype was counted at least ten times. The antigen is unknown. From the 5' RACE reads, TCRdb called clonotypes with MiXCR, one entry per CDR3 protein. The sample consists of 250,000 to 350,000 distinct CDR3 sequences, more than 15% of them appearing once. Trimming pared 6 bases from V and 7 bases from J, leaving 10 bases between. The CDR3 spans 12 residues. V and J are TRBV12-3 or TRBV12-4 and TRBJ2-1; D unresolved. Specimen: PBMCs or a T cell subset sorted from them (not recorded which). This receptor was obtained from a man younger than 35 who had mild COVID-19 (a few samples of this study predate the infection). Cell type and time point are not known. For the CDR3, the DNA is TGTGCCAGCAGCCGAGTAGGGAATGAGCAGTTCTTC. This gives the protein CASSRVGNEQFF.